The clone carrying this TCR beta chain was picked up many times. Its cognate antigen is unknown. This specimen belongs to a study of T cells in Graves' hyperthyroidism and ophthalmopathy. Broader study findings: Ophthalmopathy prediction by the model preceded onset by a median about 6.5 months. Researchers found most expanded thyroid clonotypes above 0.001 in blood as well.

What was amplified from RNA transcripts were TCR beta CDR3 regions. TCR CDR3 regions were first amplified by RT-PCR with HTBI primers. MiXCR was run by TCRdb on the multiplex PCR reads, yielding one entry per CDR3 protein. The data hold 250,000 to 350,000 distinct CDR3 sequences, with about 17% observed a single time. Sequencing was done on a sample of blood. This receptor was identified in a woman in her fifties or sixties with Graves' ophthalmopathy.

Here the CDR3 DNA reads TGTGCCAGCAGCCCAGGCTACGAGCAGTACTTC. It yields the protein CASSPGYEQYF. The rearrangement joins TRBV3-1 to TRBJ2-7; no clear D gene. Between the trimmed V and J ends, which lost 4 bases and 3 bases, there was a span of 4 bases. Germline V gives CDR1 LGHDT, CDR2 YNNKEL (reference sequence). This CDR3 is built from 11 residues.